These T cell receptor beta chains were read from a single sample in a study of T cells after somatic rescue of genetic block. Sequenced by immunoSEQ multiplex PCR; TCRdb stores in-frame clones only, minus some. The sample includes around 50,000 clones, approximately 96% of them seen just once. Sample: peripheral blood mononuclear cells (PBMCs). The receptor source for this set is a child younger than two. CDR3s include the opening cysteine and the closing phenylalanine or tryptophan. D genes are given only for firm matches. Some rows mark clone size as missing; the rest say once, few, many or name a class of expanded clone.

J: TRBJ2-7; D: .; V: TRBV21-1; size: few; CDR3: CASSNPSAYEQYF; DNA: TGTGCCAGCAGCAACCCTAGCGCCTACGAGCAGTACTTC
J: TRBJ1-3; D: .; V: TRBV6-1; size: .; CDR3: CASSEARGYTIYF; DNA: TGTGCCAGCAGTGAAGCGAGGGGGTACACCATATATTTT
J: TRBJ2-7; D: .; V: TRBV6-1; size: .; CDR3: CASSQKGTSYEQYF; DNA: TGTGCCAGCAGTCAGAAAGGGACATCCTACGAGCAGTACTTC
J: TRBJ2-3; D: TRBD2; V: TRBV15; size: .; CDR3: CATSRDPIAGGPDTDTQYF; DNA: TGTGCCACCAGCAGAGATCCCATCGCGGGAGGGCCAGACACAGATACGCAGTATTTT
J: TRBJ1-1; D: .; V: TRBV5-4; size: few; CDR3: CASSLPDRKAFF; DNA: TGTGCCAGCAGCTTGCCGGACCGAAAAGCTTTCTTT
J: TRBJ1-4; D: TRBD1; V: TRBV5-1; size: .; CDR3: CASSLRGLNEKLFF; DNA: TGCGCCAGCAGCTTGAGGGGGCTTAATGAAAAACTGTTTTTT
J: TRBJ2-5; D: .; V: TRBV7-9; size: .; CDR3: CASSGQNQETQYF; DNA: TGTGCCAGCAGCGGACAAAACCAAGAGACCCAGTACTTC
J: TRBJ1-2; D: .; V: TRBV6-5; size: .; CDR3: CASSLTGAVYGYTF; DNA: TGTGCCAGCAGCCTAACGGGGGCGGTCTATGGCTACACCTTC
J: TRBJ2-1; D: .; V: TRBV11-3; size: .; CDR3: CASSPGLYNEQFF; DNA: TGTGCCAGCAGCCCGGGACTTTACAATGAGCAGTTCTTC
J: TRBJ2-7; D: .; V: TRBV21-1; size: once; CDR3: CASRTGTSAPYEQYF; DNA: TGTGCCAGCAGGACCGGGACTAGCGCACCCTACGAGCAGTACTTC
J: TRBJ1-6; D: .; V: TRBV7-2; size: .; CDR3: CASSLVAGSNSPLHF; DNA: TGTGCCAGCAGCTTAGTAGCGGGGAGTAATTCACCCCTCCACTTT
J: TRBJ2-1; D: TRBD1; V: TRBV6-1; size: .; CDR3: CASSRDRGFEQFF; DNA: TGTGCCAGCAGTAGGGACAGGGGGTTTGAGCAGTTCTTC
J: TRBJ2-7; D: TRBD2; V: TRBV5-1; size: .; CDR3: CASSIGTSGSYEQYF; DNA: TGCGCCAGCAGCATAGGGACTAGCGGGAGCTACGAGCAGTACTTC
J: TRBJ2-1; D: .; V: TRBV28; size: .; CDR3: CASRTYNEQFF; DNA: TGTGCCAGCAGGACCTACAATGAGCAGTTCTTC
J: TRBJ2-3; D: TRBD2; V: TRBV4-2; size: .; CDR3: CASSQDILAGGPVADTQYF; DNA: TGTGCCAGCAGCCAAGATATCCTAGCGGGAGGGCCCGTAGCAGATACGCAGTATTTT
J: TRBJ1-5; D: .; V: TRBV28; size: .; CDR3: CASNNAGASNQPQHF; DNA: TGTGCCAGCAATAATGCAGGGGCCAGCAATCAGCCCCAGCATTTT
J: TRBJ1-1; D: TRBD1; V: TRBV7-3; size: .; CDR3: CASSFGTGNTEAFF; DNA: TGTGCCAGCAGCTTCGGGACAGGGAACACTGAAGCTTTCTTT
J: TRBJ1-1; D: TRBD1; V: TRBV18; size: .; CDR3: CASSPQTGDTEAFF; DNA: TGTGCCAGCTCACCACAGACAGGGGACACTGAAGCTTTCTTT
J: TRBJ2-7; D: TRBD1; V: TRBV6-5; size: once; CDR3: CASSFPGGEQYF; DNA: TGTGCCAGCAGCTTTCCAGGGGGCGAGCAGTACTTC
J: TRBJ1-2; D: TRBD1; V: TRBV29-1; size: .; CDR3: CSVEDLSRGDYGYTF; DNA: TGCAGCGTTGAAGATCTGAGCAGGGGGGACTATGGCTACACCTTC
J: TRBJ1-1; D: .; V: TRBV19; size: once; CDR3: CASTLNTEAFF; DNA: TGTGCCAGTACCCTGAACACTGAAGCTTTCTTT
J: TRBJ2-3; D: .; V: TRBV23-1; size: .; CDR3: CASSQTSTDTQYF; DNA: TGCGCCAGCAGTCAGACTAGCACAGATACGCAGTATTTT
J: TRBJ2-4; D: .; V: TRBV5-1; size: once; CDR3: CASSLLGWTGIQYF; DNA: TGCGCCAGCAGCTTGCTGGGATGGACCGGGATTCAGTACTTC
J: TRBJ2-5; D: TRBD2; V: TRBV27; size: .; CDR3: CASGLAGEETQYF; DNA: TGTGCCAGCGGACTAGCGGGAGAGGAGACCCAGTACTTC
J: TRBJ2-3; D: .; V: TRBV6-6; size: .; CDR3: CASSSPAGGPDTQYF; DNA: TGTGCCAGCAGTTCCCCAGCCGGGGGCCCAGATACGCAGTATTTT
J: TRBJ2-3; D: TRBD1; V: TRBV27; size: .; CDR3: CASSSTATGTDTQYF; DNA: TGTGCCAGCAGTTCAACCGCGACAGGGACAGATACGCAGTATTTT
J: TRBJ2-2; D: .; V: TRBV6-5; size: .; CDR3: CASSYAGSTELFF; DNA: TGTGCCAGCAGTTACGCAGGTTCGACGGAGCTGTTTTTT
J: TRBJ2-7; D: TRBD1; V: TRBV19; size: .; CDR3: CASSMGQGFYEQYF; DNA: TGTGCCAGTAGTATGGGACAGGGTTTTTACGAGCAGTACTTC
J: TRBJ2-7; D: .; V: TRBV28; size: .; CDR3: CASSFLSRRGEQYF; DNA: TGTGCCAGCAGTTTTCTCTCGCGCAGGGGCGAGCAGTACTTC
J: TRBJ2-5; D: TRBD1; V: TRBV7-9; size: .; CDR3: CASSLATGWGETQYF; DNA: TGTGCCAGCAGCTTAGCGACAGGGTGGGGGGAGACCCAGTACTTC
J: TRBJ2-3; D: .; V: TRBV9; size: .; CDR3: CASSVSGASTDTQYF; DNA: TGTGCCAGCAGCGTATCGGGGGCGAGCACAGATACGCAGTATTTT
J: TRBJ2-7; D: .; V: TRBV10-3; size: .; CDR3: CAISESMGAEQYF; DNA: TGTGCCATCAGTGAGTCGATGGGGGCCGAGCAGTACTTC
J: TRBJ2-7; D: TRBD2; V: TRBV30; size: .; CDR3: CAWAPPAGGNHEQYF; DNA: TGTGCCTGGGCCCCCCCAGCGGGAGGGAACCACGAGCAGTACTTC
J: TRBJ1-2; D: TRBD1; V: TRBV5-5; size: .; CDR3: CASSLGQGIGYTF; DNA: TGTGCCAGCAGCTTGGGACAGGGGATCGGCTACACCTTC
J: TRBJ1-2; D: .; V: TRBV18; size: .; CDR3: CASSHSSNGYTF; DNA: TGTGCCAGCTCCCACAGTTCGAACGGCTACACCTTC
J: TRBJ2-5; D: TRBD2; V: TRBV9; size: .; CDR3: CASSVGGWGKETQYF; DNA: TGTGCCAGCAGCGTGGGAGGGTGGGGGAAGGAGACCCAGTACTTC
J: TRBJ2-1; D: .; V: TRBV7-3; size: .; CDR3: CASSLGPYNEQFF; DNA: TGTGCCAGCAGCTTGGGACCATACAATGAGCAGTTCTTC
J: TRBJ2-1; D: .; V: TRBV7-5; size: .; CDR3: CVRSLGPGLETYNEQFF; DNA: TGTGTCAGAAGCTTAGGTCCGGGACTAGAAACCTACAATGAGCAGTTCTTC
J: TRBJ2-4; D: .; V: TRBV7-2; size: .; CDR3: CASSLLAKNIQYF; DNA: TGTGCCAGCAGCTTACTAGCCAAAAACATTCAGTACTTC
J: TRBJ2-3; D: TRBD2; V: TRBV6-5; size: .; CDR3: CASSPGLAGGDTQYF; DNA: TGTGCCAGCAGTCCGGGACTAGCGGGAGGAGATACGCAGTATTTT